This TCR beta chain was identified in a study of patients and donors after allogeneic stem cell transplantation. TCRdb redid the calling of the RT-PCR reads with MiXCR, one entry per CDR3 protein. The sample has fewer than 500,000 distinct CDR3 sequences; 16% are singletons. This CDR3 is built from 14 residues. The V and J ends lost 7 bases and 5 bases, in that order; junction bases with no gene match: 7. In germline, CDR1 is MNHNS, CDR2 SASEGT. The sample taken for sequencing was blood, either unsorted or a sorted T cell fraction (not recorded which). V and J are TRBV6-1 and TRBJ2-7; 11 nucleotides align to TRBD2. The sequence was obtained from a human donor who was either an allogeneic HSCT recipient or a stem cell or donor lymphocyte infusion donor (not recorded which). It is not recorded whose cells these are; they may come from a transplant donor. CDR3 region: CASKVSGGVHEQYF. The CDR3, as DNA: TGTGCCAGCAAAGTTAGCGGGGGGGTCCACGAGCAGTACTTC.